The 23 T cell receptor beta chains below were found in one sample sequenced in a study of CD8 T cells in Susac syndrome. Random hexamers served to reverse transcribe roughly 0.45 to 1 ug RNA. TCRdb reprocessed the immunoSEQ multiplex PCR reads with MiXCR, giving one entry per CDR3 protein. The sample consists of some 99,000 distinct CDR3 sequences, approximately 96% of them appearing once. Sequenced: CD4+ T cells from PBMCs. Every receptor here comes from a human donor in good health.

V usage is TRBV7-2 and J usage is TRBJ2-4, with 9 bases matching TRBD2. Germline loops: CDR1 SGHTA, CDR2 FQGNSA. The CDR3 runs 17 residues. J gave up 0 bases and V 5 bases, and 8 bases lay outside the gene matches. The DNA for the CDR3 is TGTGCCAGCAGCCCACCGGGACTAGCTTTAGCCAAAAACATTCAGTACTTC. Protein sequence: CASSPPGLALAKNIQYF. The whole variable domain, remainder taken from reference TRBV7-2 and TRBJ2-4, is GAGVSQSPSNKVTEKGKDVELRCDPISGHTALYWYRQSLGQGLEFLIYFQGNSAPDKSGLPSDRFSAERTGGSVSTLTIQRTQQEDSAVYLCASSPPGLALAKNIQYFGAGTRLSVL.

The V and J genes are TRBV30 and TRBJ1-1; D ambiguous. The CDR3 sequence is 10 residues long. Germline V lookup: CDR1 GTSNPN, CDR2 SVGIG (reference sequence). Trimming pared 2 bases from V and 5 bases from J, leaving 3 bases between. This chain's CDR3 is CAWSRTEAFF. CDR3 nucleotide sequence: TGTGCCTGGAGTAGGACTGAAGCTTTCTTT.

The J gene is TRBJ2-6, the V gene TRBV5-1; D gene ambiguous. V lost 4 bases and J lost 3, with 14 bases in between. Germline CDR1 reads SGHRS; CDR2 reads YFSETQ. The CDR3 is 16 amino acids. CDR3 in amino acids: CASSPDLVVGANVLTF. The CDR3 bases are TGCGCCAGCAGCCCAGATCTCGTTGTTGGGGCCAACGTCCTGACTTTC.

A few counts support this clonotype. The chain couples TRBV6-6 to TRBJ2-5; no reliable D call. Trimming removed 5 bases at V and 7 bases at J, with 11 bases between. This CDR3 comprises 12 residues. Germline CDR1 is MNHNY and CDR2 is SVGAGI (reference sequence). The CDR3: CASSLPPGTQYF. As DNA, the CDR3 is TGTGCCAGCAGTCTCCCCCCGGGGACCCAGTACTTC.

V is TRBV24-1 and J is TRBJ2-7; 8 bases align to TRBD1. The CDR3 has 15 amino acids. The V segment lost 5 bases and the J segment 0 bases; nucleotides outside the gene matches: 5. Per germline, CDR1 KGHDR and CDR2 SFDVKD. CDR3 nucleotides: TGTGCCACCAGTGTGGGACAGGTGGGCTCCTACGAGCAGTACTTC. Amino acids: CATSVGQVGSYEQYF.

The chain carries TRBV25-1 and TRBJ2-5; 12 bases agree with TRBD1. V was clipped by 1 base and J by 3 bases; unmatched bases: 6. The germline gives CDR1 MGHDK, CDR2 SYGVNS. CDR3 size: 17 residues. The CDR3 DNA reads as TGTGCCAGCAGTGAATTGAGGGGACAGGGGGCTAAAGAGACCCAGTACTTC. This codes for CASSELRGQGAKETQYF.

DNA of the CDR3: TGCAGTGCTAGAGATCCCCAGGGCCACGAGCAGTACTTC. The encoded protein is CSARDPQGHEQYF. The genes are TRBV20-1 and TRBJ2-7; D might be TRBD1 (5 bases). This CDR3 is 13 amino acids long. Germline CDR1 and CDR2: DFQATT and SNEGSKA (reference sequence). With 0 bases removed from V and 5 bases from J, the gap between germline ends came to 11 bases.

The chain has TRBV28 and TRBJ2-7; D ambiguous. Germline V gene data show CDR1 as MDHEN and CDR2 as SYDVKM. The CDR3 is 16 residues long. Trimming cost V 6 bases and J 2 bases, with 20 bases left between them. This CDR3 is CASSPSKFSTPYEQYF. CDR3 nucleotides: TGTGCCAGCAGCCCCTCAAAGTTCTCTACTCCCTACGAGCAGTACTTC.

This clonotype appeared once. The chain couples TRBV2 to TRBJ2-7; no clear D gene. The CDR3 has 13 amino acids. Trimming took 3 bases from V and 2 from J, leaving 8 bases between them. In germline, CDR1 is SNHLY, CDR2 FYNNEI. The chain's CDR3 is CASSDRQPYEQYF. The CDR3 DNA is TGTGCCAGCAGTGACAGGCAGCCCTACGAGCAGTACTTC.

Here the CDR3 reads CASSSRDLYGYTF. As DNA, the CDR3 is TGCGCCAGCAGCTCCAGGGACCTCTATGGCTACACCTTC. J is TRBJ1-2 and V is TRBV5-1; maybe TRBD1 (5 bases). This CDR3 contains 13 residues. Germline-derived CDR1 and CDR2 are SGHRS and YFSETQ. The V and J ends lost 3 bases and 4 bases respectively, with 10 bases between them.

The chain carries TRBV27 and TRBJ2-5; 10 nucleotides match TRBD2. The V gene end was trimmed by 7 bases and the J gene end by 5 bases; junction bases not matched to a gene: 16. The CDR3 spans 17 residues. Germline loops: CDR1 MNHEY, CDR2 SMNVEV (reference sequence). CDR3 amino acids: CASTRRASGSIGETQYF. Here the CDR3 DNA reads TGTGCCAGCACCCGGCGGGCTAGCGGGAGTATTGGGGAGACCCAGTACTTC.

This chain uses TRBV18 with TRBJ2-3, with TRBD1 identical over 10 bases. The CDR3 has 15 amino acids. Germline V gives CDR1 KGHSH, CDR2 LQKENI. Trimming cost V 3 bases and J 5 bases; bases outside gene matches: 5. The CDR3 spells CASSPDRGLGDTQYF. CDR3 in DNA: TGTGCCAGCTCACCCGACAGGGGGCTTGGAGATACGCAGTATTTT.

The chain employs TRBV4-1 and TRBJ2-7; D is unclear. Trimming removed 1 base from V and 2 bases from J, with 18 bases in between. From germline, CDR1 is MGHRA and CDR2 YSYEKL. The CDR3 totals 17 residues. CDR3: CASSQALELVLTYEQYF. The CDR3 DNA is TGCGCCAGCAGCCAAGCCCTTGAGTTGGTACTTACCTACGAGCAGTACTTC.

This chain uses TRBV7-2 with TRBJ1-5; TRBD1 is a possible D gene (6 bases). The CDR3 consists of 17 residues. Trimming took 5 bases from V and 0 from J, leaving 17 bases between them. Per germline, CDR1 SGHTA and CDR2 FQGNSA. The CDR3 region is CASSPVRGAFSNQPQHF. DNA for the CDR3: TGTGCCAGCAGCCCCGTACGGGGGGCCTTTAGCAATCAGCCCCAGCATTTT.

This clonotype was seen more than once but under ten times. This chain joins TRBV3-1 and TRBJ1-5; no firm D call. The CDR3 covers 14 residues. From germline, CDR1 is LGHDT and CDR2 YNNKEL (reference sequence). V was trimmed by 1 base and J by 4 bases, leaving 8 bases between them. CDR3 nucleotide sequence: TGTGCCAGCAGCCAAGGGTCGGGAAATCAGCCCCAGCATTTT. Translation gives CASSQGSGNQPQHF.

This chain uses TRBV11-3 with TRBJ2-3; possibly TRBD1 for D (5 bases). Germline V CDR1 and CDR2: SGHNT, YENEEA. This CDR3 is 12 amino acids long. V shed 5 bases and J shed 4 bases, with 7 bases lying between them. This CDR3 reads CASSRQPDTQYF. CDR3 nucleotide sequence: TGTGCCAGCAGCCGACAGCCAGATACGCAGTATTTT.

CDR3 DNA: TGTGCCAGCAGCTTACTCCCTCCGGGGACCCGTCCCCAAGAGACCCAGTACTTC. Encoded protein: CASSLLPPGTRPQETQYF. V is TRBV11-2 and J is TRBJ2-5; D possibly uses TRBD1 or TRBD2 (5 bases each). The V gene lost 2 bases and the J gene lost 1 base, with 20 bases spanning the gap. The CDR3 totals 18 residues. The germline V gene encodes CDR1 SGHAT and CDR2 FQNNGV.

J is TRBJ2-5 and V is TRBV15; TRBD2 matches 9 bases. The CDR3 is 15 residues long. Per germline, CDR1 LNHNV and CDR2 YYDKDF (reference sequence). The V and J ends lost 9 bases and 3 bases, in that order; junction bases with no gene match: 11. The CDR3 DNA reads TGTGCCACAGGGGCGGGGGGGCCAGGTAAAGAGACCCAGTACTTC. Translated: CATGAGGPGKETQYF.

The chain links TRBV20-1 to TRBJ2-3; D is perhaps TRBD1 or TRBD2 (6 bases each). The CDR3 is 18 amino acids. Trimming stripped 1 base from V and 0 bases from J, with 20 bases between. Germline V lookup: CDR1 DFQATT, CDR2 SNEGSKA (reference sequence). Here the CDR3 DNA reads TGCAGTGCTAGAGGAAGGAGGGGGGCCGCATTGAGCACAGATACGCAGTATTTT. Its translation is CSARGRRGAALSTDTQYF.

The chain carries TRBV6-5 and TRBJ2-3; D may be TRBD1 or TRBD2 (5 bases each). This CDR3 contains 15 residues. CDR1 is MNHEY and CDR2 is SVGAGI in the germline V gene. V was pared by 10 bases and J by 1 base, with 18 bases between. CDR3 DNA sequence: TGTGCCACCCACCAGGGCGGGTTAGGCACAGATACGCAGTATTTT. Translating it yields CATHQGGLGTDTQYF.

The chain joins TRBV19 to TRBJ2-5; TRBD2 aligns across 7 bases. From germline, CDR1 is LNHDA and CDR2 SQIVND (reference sequence). The CDR3 runs to 13 residues. J lost 3 bases, V lost 4 bases, and 2 bases had no gene match. The CDR3 bases are TGTGCCAGTAGTAAGAGCGGGGAAGAGACCCAGTACTTC. Encoded protein: CASSKSGEETQYF.

The chain is built from TRBV13 and TRBJ1-2; TRBD1 aligns across 9 bases. The CDR3 covers 13 residues. The V gene's germline CDR1 is PRHDT and CDR2 FYEKMQ (reference sequence). The V gene end was trimmed by 5 bases and the J gene end by 4 bases; junction bases not matched to a gene: 2. In nucleotides, the CDR3 is TGTGCCAGCAGCACGGGACAGGGCTATGGCTACACCTTC. Encoded protein: CASSTGQGYGYTF.

The chain recombines TRBV3-1 with TRBJ1-5; TRBD1 aligns across 7 bases. The trim removed 1 base at V and 6 bases at J, leaving 9 bases unmatched. CDR1 and CDR2 (germline): LGHDT, YNNKEL (reference sequence). The CDR3 has 16 residues. For the CDR3, the DNA is TGTGCCAGCAGCCAAGGGGACAGTGGCAGGTCTCAGCCCCAGCATTTT. Translating it yields CASSQGDSGRSQPQHF. The full variable domain, with the rest looked up from reference TRBV3-1 and TRBJ1-5, is DTAVSQTPKYLVTQMGNDKSIKCEQNLGHDTMYWYKQDSKKFLKIMFSYNNKELIINETVPNRFSPKSPDKAHLNLHINSLELGDSAVYFCASSQGDSGRSQPQHFGDGTRLSIL.